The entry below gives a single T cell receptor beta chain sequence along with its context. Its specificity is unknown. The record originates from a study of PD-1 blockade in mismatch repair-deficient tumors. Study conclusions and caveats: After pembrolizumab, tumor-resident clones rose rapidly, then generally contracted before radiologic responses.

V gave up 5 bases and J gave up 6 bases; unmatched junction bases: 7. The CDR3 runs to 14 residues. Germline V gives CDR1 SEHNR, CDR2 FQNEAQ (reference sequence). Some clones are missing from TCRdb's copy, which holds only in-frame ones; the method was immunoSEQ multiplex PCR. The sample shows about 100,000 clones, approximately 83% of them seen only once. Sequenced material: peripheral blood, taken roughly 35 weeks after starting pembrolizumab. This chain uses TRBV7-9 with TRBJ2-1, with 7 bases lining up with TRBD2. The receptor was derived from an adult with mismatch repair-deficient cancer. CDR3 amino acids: CASSPSGNSNEQFF. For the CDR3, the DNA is TGTGCCAGCAGCCCGAGCGGGAACTCCAATGAGCAGTTCTTC. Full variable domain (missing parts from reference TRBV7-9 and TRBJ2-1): DTGVSQNPRHKITKRGQNVTFRCDPISEHNRLYWYRQTLGQGPEFLTYFQNEAQLEKSRLLSDRFSAERPKGSFSTLEIQRTEQGDSAMYLCASSPSGNSNEQFFGPGTRLTVL.